These T cell receptor beta chains were read from a single sample in a study of molecular identifiers for immune sequencing clone quantification. Each CDR3 protein gets one entry after TCRdb re-called the PCR reads with MiXCR. The data hold 460,000 or so distinct CDR3 sequences, with 25% observed a single time. The sequenced sample consisted of naive CD8+ T cells from blood, with Jurkat cell RNA spiked in. Source of these receptors: a human donor in good health. Some libraries in this study had Jurkat cell RNA spiked in. Both conserved end residues are part of each CDR3. The D gene is left open where the match is weak. Clone size appears in some rows only: once, few, many, or a class for an expanded clone.

>TRBV6-2/TRBV6-3|many|TRBJ2-3|-
CASSLVLTDTQYF
TGTGCCAGCAGTTTGGTCCTCACAGATACGCAGTATTTT
>TRBV20-1|few|TRBJ2-7|TRBD2
CSASSSGGLSYEQYF
TGCAGTGCTAGCTCTAGCGGGGGTCTCTCCTACGAGCAGTACTTC
>TRBV20-1|few|TRBJ2-1|TRBD2
CSARTSGATRPNEQFF
TGCAGTGCGCGGACTAGCGGGGCCACGCGACCCAATGAGCAGTTCTTC
>TRBV29-1|few|TRBJ2-1|TRBD2
CSVKGGRAYNEQFF
TGCAGCGTGAAAGGCGGGAGGGCCTACAATGAGCAGTTCTTC
>TRBV7-9|few|TRBJ2-2|-
CASSQRPESTGELFF
TGTGCCAGCAGTCAAAGACCCGAAAGCACCGGGGAGCTGTTTTTT
>TRBV9|-|TRBJ1-1|-
CASSPVRVTEAFF
TGTGCCAGCAGCCCAGTCAGGGTAACTGAAGCTTTCTTT
>TRBV7-8|-|TRBJ2-7|-
CASSLRSLSYEQYF
TGTGCCAGCAGCTTACGCAGCCTCTCCTACGAGCAGTACTTC
>TRBV7-2|-|TRBJ2-3|-
CASSLEQGLSDTQYF
TGTGCCAGCAGCTTAGAACAGGGACTCTCAGATACGCAGTATTTT
>TRBV7-9|-|TRBJ2-7|-
CASRAGNEQYF
TGTGCCAGCAGGGCCGGGAACGAGCAGTACTTC
>TRBV7-9|once|TRBJ1-4|-
CASSPRTVNELFF
TGTGCCAGCAGCCCCCGGACAGTGAATGAACTGTTTTTT
>TRBV3-1|-|TRBJ2-7|-
CASSQGRSYYEQYF
TGTGCCAGCAGCCAGGGCAGGAGCTACTACGAGCAGTACTTC
>TRBV29-1|-|TRBJ1-2|TRBD1
CSVEDRTGGQRGYGYTF
TGCAGCGTTGAAGATCGGACAGGGGGTCAACGTGGCTATGGCTACACCTTC
>TRBV7-9|-|TRBJ1-1|-
CASSLLGLNTVAFF
TGTGCCAGCAGCTTATTGGGTCTGAACACTGTAGCTTTCTTT
>TRBV4-1|-|TRBJ2-5|-
CASSRGGPQEPQYF
TGCGCCAGCAGTCGAGGGGGGCCCCAAGAGCCCCAGTACTTC
>TRBV9|-|TRBJ2-3|TRBD2
CASSVGTNGLTDTQYF
TGTGCCAGCAGCGTGGGGACTAACGGACTCACAGATACGCAGTATTTT
>TRBV5-5|-|TRBJ1-5|-
CASTLMGNQPQHF
TGTGCCAGCACCCTGATGGGGAATCAGCCCCAGCATTTT
>TRBV21-1|few|TRBJ1-5|-
CASSKGQPNQPQHF
TGTGCCAGCAGCAAGGGACAGCCCAATCAGCCCCAGCATTTT
>TRBV30|-|TRBJ2-7|-
CAWSRVYRTYEQYF
TGTGCCTGGAGTAGGGTATATCGGACCTACGAGCAGTACTTC
>TRBV4-1|-|TRBJ2-5|-
CASSQAGGLKETQYF
TGCGCCAGCAGCCAAGCTGGGGGACTTAAAGAGACCCAGTACTTC
>TRBV24-1|many|TRBJ2-2|-
CATSDFTGTGELFF
TGTGCCACCAGTGATTTCACAGGGACCGGGGAGCTGTTTTTT
>TRBV7-9|few|TRBJ2-2|-
CASSSLNGELFF
TGTGCCAGCAGCTCCCTAAACGGGGAGCTGTTTTTT
>TRBV7-3|few|TRBJ2-7|TRBD1
CASSPGTGLDEQYF
TGTGCCAGCAGCCCGGGGACAGGGTTGGACGAGCAGTACTTC
>TRBV29-1|many|TRBJ2-1|TRBD1
CSVELAWTGGKDEQFF
TGCAGCGTTGAGCTGGCTTGGACAGGGGGTAAGGATGAGCAGTTCTTC
>TRBV19|many|TRBJ2-3|TRBD2
CASSWGTMADTQYF
TGTGCCAGTAGTTGGGGGACTATGGCAGATACGCAGTATTTT
>TRBV2|few|TRBJ1-1|-
CASSVWREGGNTEAFF
TGTGCCAGCAGTGTTTGGAGGGAAGGAGGGAACACTGAAGCTTTCTTT
>TRBV20-1|-|TRBJ1-5|-
CSATKPGQIDQPQHF
TGCAGTGCTACAAAGCCAGGACAGATTGATCAGCCCCAGCATTTT
>TRBV28|few|TRBJ2-1|-
CASSILLESSYNEQFF
TGTGCCAGCAGTATTCTACTAGAGAGCTCCTACAATGAGCAGTTCTTC
>TRBV28|-|TRBJ1-1|-
CASSLGGRGEAFF
TGTGCCAGCAGCCTAGGGGGGCGTGGTGAAGCTTTCTTT
>TRBV11-3|few|TRBJ2-1|TRBD2
CASSEPGLAVNEQFF
TGTGCCAGCAGCGAACCGGGACTAGCGGTTAATGAGCAGTTCTTC
>TRBV12-3/TRBV12-4|-|TRBJ2-1|TRBD1
CASSLDRGQDNEQFF
TGTGCCAGCAGCCTCGACAGGGGGCAAGACAATGAGCAGTTCTTC
>TRBV27|many|TRBJ2-6|-
CASSFGAGANVLTF
TGTGCCAGCAGTTTCGGGGCTGGGGCCAACGTCCTGACTTTC
>TRBV14|many|TRBJ2-3|TRBD1
CASSDPGQGVYPSNGDTQYF
TGTGCCAGCAGCGATCCGGGACAGGGAGTTTATCCTAGCAATGGTGATACGCAGTATTTT
>TRBV19|few|TRBJ2-1|TRBD2
CASSIVYGLAPGGEQFF
TGTGCCAGTAGTATAGTGTACGGACTAGCGCCCGGCGGTGAGCAGTTCTTC
>TRBV19|-|TRBJ2-3|-
CASSPRIQDTQYF
TGTGCCAGTAGTCCCCGTATACAAGATACGCAGTATTTT
>TRBV29-1|-|TRBJ2-1|-
CSVVGRNEQFF
TGCAGCGTTGTTGGAAGAAATGAGCAGTTCTTC
>TRBV29-1|many|TRBJ1-2|-
CSVEIESSYGYTF
TGCAGCGTAGAAATTGAATCATCCTATGGCTACACCTTC
>TRBV14|-|TRBJ1-5|-
CASSQGGIQGYKQPQHF
TGTGCCAGCAGCCAAGGGGGAATACAGGGTTACAAACAGCCCCAGCATTTT
>TRBV29-1|-|TRBJ2-1|-
CSVYGRSYNEQFF
TGCAGCGTGTACGGGAGAAGCTACAATGAGCAGTTCTTC
>TRBV4-1|few|TRBJ2-1|-
CASSQDPRTYNEQFF
TGCGCCAGCAGCCAAGATCCCAGGACCTACAATGAGCAGTTCTTC
>TRBV9|-|TRBJ2-5|-
CASSGSGLKETQYF
TGTGCCAGCAGCGGCTCCGGGCTAAAAGAGACCCAGTACTTC
>TRBV5-5|-|TRBJ1-6|TRBD1
CASSPPRQGVNSPLHF
TGTGCCAGCAGCCCACCCCGTCAGGGGGTGAATTCACCCCTCCACTTT
>TRBV4-1|few|TRBJ2-5|TRBD2
CASSQVTRLAGRETQYF
TGCGCCAGCAGCCAAGTAACGAGACTAGCGGGACGCGAGACCCAGTACTTC
>TRBV19|-|TRBJ2-4|-
CASSIASAKNIQYF
TGTGCCAGTAGTATAGCCTCAGCCAAAAACATTCAGTACTTC
>TRBV20-1|-|TRBJ2-5|-
CSARLVFFQETQCF
TGCAGTGCTAGGCTAGTGTTTTTCCAAGAGACCCAGTGCTTC
>TRBV27|-|TRBJ2-1|TRBD1
CASSYATGQANNEQFF
TGTGCCAGCAGTTACGCTACGGGACAGGCAAACAATGAGCAGTTCTTC
>TRBV6-6|few|TRBJ1-4|-
CASCPGEVATNEKLFF
TGTGCCAGCTGCCCCGGGGAGGTTGCAACTAATGAAAAACTGTTTTTT
>TRBV15|-|TRBJ2-1|TRBD2
CATSRDTQGGDEQFF
TGTGCCACCAGCAGAGATACGCAGGGAGGGGATGAGCAGTTCTTC
>TRBV6-6|-|TRBJ2-7|-
CTSNYSNKDYKQYF
TGTACCAGCAATTACTCGAATAAGGACTACAAACAGTACTTC
>TRBV19|few|TRBJ1-5|-
CASSIGGRSNRPQHF
TGTGCCAGTAGTATAGGAGGACGGAGCAATCGGCCCCAGCATTTT
>TRBV19|few|TRBJ2-2|-
CASRFLPAGELFF
TGTGCCAGTAGGTTCCTCCCGGCCGGGGAGCTGTTTTTT
>TRBV7-9|few|TRBJ2-4|TRBD2
CASSLVSGANIQYF
TGTGCCAGCAGCTTAGTTAGCGGGGCCAACATTCAGTACTTC
>TRBV3-1|-|TRBJ2-3|-
CASSQVRDTYPDTQYF
TGTGCCAGCAGCCAAGTTCGGGACACTTACCCAGATACGCAGTATTTT
>TRBV29-1|many|TRBJ2-3|-
CSVEEMTDTQYF
TGCAGCGTTGAAGAGATGACAGATACGCAGTATTTT
>TRBV27|few|TRBJ2-2|TRBD2
CASSRLAGLNTGELFF
TGTGCCAGCAGCAGACTAGCGGGACTTAACACCGGGGAGCTGTTTTTT
>TRBV6-2/TRBV6-3|-|TRBJ2-5|-
CASNSDRSQETQYF
TGTGCCAGCAATTCCGACAGGAGCCAAGAGACCCAGTACTTC
>TRBV27|-|TRBJ2-3|TRBD2
CASKILAGTDTQYF
TGTGCCAGCAAAATACTAGCGGGCACAGATACGCAGTATTTT
>TRBV4-1|-|TRBJ2-3|-
CASSQEGPWGIVVIDTQYF
TGCGCCAGCAGCCAAGAAGGACCGTGGGGCATCGTTGTCATAGATACGCAGTATTTT
>TRBV4-1|-|TRBJ2-2|-
CASSQGTLTGELFF
TGCGCCAGCAGCCAAGGGACACTCACCGGGGAGCTGTTTTTT
>TRBV27|few|TRBJ2-7|TRBD2
CASSFLWTSGSSSYEQYF
TGTGCCAGCAGTTTCCTATGGACTAGCGGGAGTAGCTCCTACGAGCAGTACTTC
>TRBV19|-|TRBJ2-2|TRBD1
CASPTGGWTRELFF
TGTGCCAGCCCGACAGGGGGCTGGACCAGGGAGCTGTTTTTT